This is a list of T cell receptor beta chains from one sample in a study of T cell changes during pregnancy in multiple sclerosis. Libraries were prepared by immunoSEQ multiplex PCR; TCRdb keeps only in-frame clonotypes and omits some of them. The top ten hold over 1.5% of the sample, which has 90,000 or so clones, 94% seen once. Sequences were derived from peripheral blood, sampled after pregnancy. The receptors were gathered from a female donor in good health, enrolled as a control in a pregnancy study. Each CDR3 is given with its conserved first and last residue.

TRBV9 13 CASSVGGGDEQFF
TRBV15 13 CATSRGQGNTIYF
TRBV7-2 14 CASSRDNGNEKLFF
TRBV5-1 15 CASSFGTDVLYEQYF
TRBV5-5 15 CASSFLSQGEEKLFF
TRBV5-1 13 CASRQGGGETQYF
TRBV6-5 11 CASRNGETQYF
TRBV6-6 16 CASSGLAGGTTDTQYF
TRBV6-1 14 CASTAGGRGAEAFF
TRBV27 15 CASSPETGLDYGYTF
TRBV2 13 CASSVVNTGELFF
TRBV13 14 CASSFSGRDYEQYF
TRBV2 15 CATCPPAGGGETQYF
TRBV2 15 CASNGKAANTGELFF
TRBV5-1 15 CASSTGTSGSHEQYF
TRBV19 14 CASRAEKDTYGYTF
TRBV5-1 14 CASSLVQGGEEQYF
TRBV28 14 CASSRVGSGNTIYF
TRBV19 15 CASSATGTIVNEQFF
TRBV28 13 CASGTDSNQPQHF
TRBV18 17 CASSPRSGSMSYNEQFF
TRBV29-1 13 CSVTGTSTYEQYF
TRBV7-9 14 CASSHGTTGNTIYF
TRBV2 13 CASSDRGAPGYTF
TRBV5-1 14 CASSLDRGSYEQYF
TRBV18 16 CASSPVQIAGAREQYF
TRBV6-6 14 CASITGQRQETQYF
TRBV4-1 14 CASSPTGGGLGYTF
TRBV5-1 16 CASSLSEAGGADTQYF
TRBV5-1 14 CASSAGTRSDEQYF
TRBV28 12 CASSRTAREQYF
TRBV7-9 16 CASSSSGQGGNQPQHF
TRBV6-1 15 CASRKIDRWKTEAFF
TRBV6-1 12 CASKLSGNEQFF
TRBV28 15 CASTLSRGGVYEQYF
TRBV6-5 15 CASSLGEGTYYEQYF
TRBV5-1 13 CASSPPQGETQYF
TRBV25-1 13 CASRGTGSEKLFF
TRBV5-8 16 CASSDRLAGGWETQYF
TRBV28 14 CASSLRPLNEKLFF
TRBV15 13 CATSRPDKSEAFF
TRBV5-1 15 CASSSPGQGIYEQYF
TRBV6-5 13 CASSYTQYNEQFF
TRBV2 14 CASTGQLSYNEQFF
TRBV11-2 16 CASNIGGTGTNTEAFF
TRBV5-4 15 CASSLAPGVDQPQHF
TRBV27 13 CASSLYGGYEQYF
TRBV6-5 12 CASSRDSVEQYF
TRBV6-1 14 CAIIKGSSYNEQFF
TRBV6-5 13 CASCSDSTDTQYF
TRBV5-1 15 CASSLPTGGVSGYTF
TRBV28 16 CASSSGLAASTDTQYF
TRBV30 14 CAWSGLRDSYEQYF
TRBV11-2 15 CASSLEGQSNQPQHF
TRBV7-9 15 CASSLTGTGAYGYTF
TRBV19 14 CASSPRGYTGELFF